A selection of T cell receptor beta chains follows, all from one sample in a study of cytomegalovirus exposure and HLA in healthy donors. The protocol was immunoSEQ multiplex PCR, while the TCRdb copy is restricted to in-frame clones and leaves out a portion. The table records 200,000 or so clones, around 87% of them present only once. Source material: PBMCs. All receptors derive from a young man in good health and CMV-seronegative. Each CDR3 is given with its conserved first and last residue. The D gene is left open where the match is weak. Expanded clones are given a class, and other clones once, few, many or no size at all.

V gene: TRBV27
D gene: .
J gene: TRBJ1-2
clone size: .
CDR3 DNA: TGTGCCAGCAGTTTATCGACCCTAACAGGGGGCTACACCTTC
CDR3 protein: CASSLSTLTGGYTF

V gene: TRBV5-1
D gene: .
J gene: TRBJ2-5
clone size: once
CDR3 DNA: TGCGCCAGCAGCTTGGCGGAGACCCAGTACTTC
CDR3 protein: CASSLAETQYF

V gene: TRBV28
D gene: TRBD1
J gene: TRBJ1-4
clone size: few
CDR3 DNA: TGTGCCAGCAGTCCCCCGGACAGGGGCAATGAAAAACTGTTTTTT
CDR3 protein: CASSPPDRGNEKLFF

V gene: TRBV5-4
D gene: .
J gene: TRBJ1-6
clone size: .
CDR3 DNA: TGTGCCAGCAGCTTGTTGGGGGCAGATTCACCCCTCCACTTT
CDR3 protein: CASSLLGADSPLHF

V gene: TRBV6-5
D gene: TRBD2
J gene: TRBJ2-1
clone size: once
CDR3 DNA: TGTGCCAGCAGTACCCGGACTAGCGGGAGTCTGGCGCAGTTCTTC
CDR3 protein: CASSTRTSGSLAQFF

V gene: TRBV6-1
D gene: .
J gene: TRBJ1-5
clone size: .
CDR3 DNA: TGTGCCAGCAGAATTACAGGGAATCAGCCCCAGCATTTT
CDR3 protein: CASRITGNQPQHF

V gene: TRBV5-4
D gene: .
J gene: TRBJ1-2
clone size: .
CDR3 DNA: TGTGCCAGCAGCTTTGGACAGAGGATCTATGGCTACACCTTC
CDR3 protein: CASSFGQRIYGYTF

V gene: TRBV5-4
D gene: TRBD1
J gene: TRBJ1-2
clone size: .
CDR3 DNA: TGTGCCAGCAGCCCCGGACAGGACTATGGCTACACCTTC
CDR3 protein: CASSPGQDYGYTF

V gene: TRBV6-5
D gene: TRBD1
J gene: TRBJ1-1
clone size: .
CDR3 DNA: TGTGCCAGCGGTATCGGGGGACAGAGGTTTGAAGCTTTCTTT
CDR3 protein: CASGIGGQRFEAFF

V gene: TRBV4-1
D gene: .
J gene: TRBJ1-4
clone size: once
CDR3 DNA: TGCGCCAGCAGCCAAGATGGGGGGACCCCTGGGGAAAAACTGTTTTTT
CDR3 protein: CASSQDGGTPGEKLFF

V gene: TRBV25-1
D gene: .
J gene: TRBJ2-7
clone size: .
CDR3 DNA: TGTGCCAGCAGTGACAGCGGCGAGCAGTACTTC
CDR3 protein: CASSDSGEQYF

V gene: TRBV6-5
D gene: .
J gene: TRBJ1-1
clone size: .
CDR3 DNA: TGTGCCAGCAGTTACCCCGGCAGGGAAGCTTTCTTT
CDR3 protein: CASSYPGREAFF

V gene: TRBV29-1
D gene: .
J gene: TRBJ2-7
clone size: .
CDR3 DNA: TGCAGCGTCAGAAAAGGAGGGGTGTACGAGCAGTACTTC
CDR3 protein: CSVRKGGVYEQYF

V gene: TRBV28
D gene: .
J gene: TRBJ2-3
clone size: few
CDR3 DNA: TGTGCCGGCAGCATGCGGCGGGGTGCAGATACGCAGTATTTT
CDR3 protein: CAGSMRRGADTQYF

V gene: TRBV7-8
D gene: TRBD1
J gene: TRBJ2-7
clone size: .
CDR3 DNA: TGTGCCAGCAGCCCTCGGACAGGGGGCTTTAACGAGCAGTACTTC
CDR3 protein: CASSPRTGGFNEQYF

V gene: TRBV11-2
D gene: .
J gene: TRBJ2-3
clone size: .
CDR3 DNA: TGTGCCAGCAGCTCTAAGTTGGGGCAGTCCACAGATACGCAGTATTTT
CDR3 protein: CASSSKLGQSTDTQYF

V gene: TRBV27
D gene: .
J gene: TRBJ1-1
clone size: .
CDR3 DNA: TGTGCCAGCAGTTCACGTCTAGACGGGGGATCTACTGAAGCTTTCTTT
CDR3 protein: CASSSRLDGGSTEAFF

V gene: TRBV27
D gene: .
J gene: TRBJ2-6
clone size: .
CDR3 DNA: TGTGCCAGCAGTTCCCGCTCTGGGGCCAACGTCCTGACTTTC
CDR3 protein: CASSSRSGANVLTF

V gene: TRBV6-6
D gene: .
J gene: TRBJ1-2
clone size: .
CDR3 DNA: TGTGCCAGCAGTCTTAAGCGGGACCTTATTGGCTACACCTTC
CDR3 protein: CASSLKRDLIGYTF

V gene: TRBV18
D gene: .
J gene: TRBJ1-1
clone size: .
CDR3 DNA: TGTGCCAGCTCACCAGGAGAACTCACTGAAGCTTTCTTT
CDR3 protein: CASSPGELTEAFF

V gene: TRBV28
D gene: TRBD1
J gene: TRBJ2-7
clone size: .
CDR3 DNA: TGTGCCAGCAGTATCGGGACAGGCCGGCTACTAGGCGAGCAGTACTTC
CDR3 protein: CASSIGTGRLLGEQYF

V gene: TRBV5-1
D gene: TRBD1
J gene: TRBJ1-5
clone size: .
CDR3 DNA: TGCGCCAGCAGCTTGTCGGGACAGGGCGGCAATCAGCCCCAGCATTTT
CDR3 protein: CASSLSGQGGNQPQHF

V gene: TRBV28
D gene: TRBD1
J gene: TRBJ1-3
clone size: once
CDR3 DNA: TGTGCCAGCAGTTTGTTGGGGACAGGAACTGGAAACACCATATATTTT
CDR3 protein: CASSLLGTGTGNTIYF

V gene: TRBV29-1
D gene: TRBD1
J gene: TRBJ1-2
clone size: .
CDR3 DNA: TGCAGCGTTGGACAGGGGGCAGGGGGCTACACCTTC
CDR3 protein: CSVGQGAGGYTF

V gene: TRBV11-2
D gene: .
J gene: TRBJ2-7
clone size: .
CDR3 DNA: TGTGCCAGCGGGGAGGGACAATCCTACGAGCAGTACTTC
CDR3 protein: CASGEGQSYEQYF

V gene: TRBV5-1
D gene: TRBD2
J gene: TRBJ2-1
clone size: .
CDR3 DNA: TGCGCCAGCAGCTTGCTGCTAGCGGCCCTCAATGAGCAGTTCTTC
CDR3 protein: CASSLLLAALNEQFF

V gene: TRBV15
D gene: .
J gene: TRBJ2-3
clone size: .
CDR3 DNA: TGTGCCACCAGCAGAAACGCAGGGAGCACAGATACGCAGTATTTT
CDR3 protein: CATSRNAGSTDTQYF

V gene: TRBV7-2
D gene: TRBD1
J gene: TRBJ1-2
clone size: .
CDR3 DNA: TGTGCCAGCAGCTTAGGGCCGGGACAGCGAGAAGACTACACCTTC
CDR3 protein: CASSLGPGQREDYTF

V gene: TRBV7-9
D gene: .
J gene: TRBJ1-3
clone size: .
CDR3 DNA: TGTGCCAGCAGCCAACAGGTCCGGTCTGGAAACACCATATATTTT
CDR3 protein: CASSQQVRSGNTIYF

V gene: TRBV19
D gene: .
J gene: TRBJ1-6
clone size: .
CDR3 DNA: TGTGCCAGTAGTCGCGAGAAAGTTTCTCCCCTCCACTTT
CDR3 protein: CASSREKVSPLHF

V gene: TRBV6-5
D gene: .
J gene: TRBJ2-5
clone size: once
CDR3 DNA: TGTGCCAGCAGTCGGACGGGAAGGGAGCAGTACTTC
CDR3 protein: CASSRTGREQYF

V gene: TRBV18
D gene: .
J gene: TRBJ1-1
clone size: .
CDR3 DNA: TGTGCCAGCTCACCCCCCCTGGGAGGGGGCACTGAAGCTTTCTTT
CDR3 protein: CASSPPLGGGTEAFF

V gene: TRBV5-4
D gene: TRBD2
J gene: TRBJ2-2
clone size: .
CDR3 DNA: TGTGCCAGCAGCTACGGACTAGCGGGAGGGCCCGGGGAGCTGTTTTTT
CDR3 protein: CASSYGLAGGPGELFF

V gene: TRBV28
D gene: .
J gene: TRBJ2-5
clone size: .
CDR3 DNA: TGTGCCAGCACCCCTTTTACTGGAGACGGGCAAGAGACCCAGTACTTC
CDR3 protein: CASTPFTGDGQETQYF

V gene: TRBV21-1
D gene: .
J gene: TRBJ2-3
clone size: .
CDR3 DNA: TGTGCCAGCATACTTATCCCCCGGGACAGACGTAATCTCCCTAGCACAGATACGCAGTATTTT
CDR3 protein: CASILIPRDRRNLPSTDTQYF

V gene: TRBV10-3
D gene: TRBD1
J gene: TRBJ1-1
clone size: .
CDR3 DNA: TGTGCCACCAAACCGGGACAGGTAAACACTGAAGCTTTCTTT
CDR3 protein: CATKPGQVNTEAFF

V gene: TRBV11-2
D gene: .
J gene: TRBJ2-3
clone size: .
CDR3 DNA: TGTGCCAGCAGCTTAGATCTCTCCACAGATACGCAGTATTTT
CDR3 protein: CASSLDLSTDTQYF

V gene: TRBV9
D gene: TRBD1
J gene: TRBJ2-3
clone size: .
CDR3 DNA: TGTGCCAGCAGCGACGACAGGGATTACACAGATACGCAGTATTTT
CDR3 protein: CASSDDRDYTDTQYF

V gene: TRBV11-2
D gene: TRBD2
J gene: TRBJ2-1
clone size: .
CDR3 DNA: TGTGCCAGCAGCTTAGTATTGACTAGCGGCTACAATGAGCAGTTCTTC
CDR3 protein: CASSLVLTSGYNEQFF

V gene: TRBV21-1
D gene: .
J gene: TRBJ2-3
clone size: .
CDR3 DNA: TGTGCCAGCAGCACGCCGGACAGGGGGCTAAGCACAGATACGCAGTATTTT
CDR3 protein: CASSTPDRGLSTDTQYF

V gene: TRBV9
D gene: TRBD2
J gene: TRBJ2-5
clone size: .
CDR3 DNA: TGTGCCAGCAGCGTCGGACTAGCGGGAGTAGAGACCCAGTACTTC
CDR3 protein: CASSVGLAGVETQYF

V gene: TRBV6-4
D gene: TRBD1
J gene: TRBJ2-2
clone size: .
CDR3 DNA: TGTGCCAGCAAGGTGGCAGGGGGCACCACCGGGGAGCTGTTTTTT
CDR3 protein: CASKVAGGTTGELFF

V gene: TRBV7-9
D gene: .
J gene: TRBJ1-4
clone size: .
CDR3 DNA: TGTGCCAGCAGCCTCCGCGGGGAAAAACTGTTTTTT
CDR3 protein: CASSLRGEKLFF

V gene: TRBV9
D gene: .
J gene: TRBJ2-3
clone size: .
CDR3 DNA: TGTGCCAGCAGAACGGGTAGGACAGATACGCAGTATTTT
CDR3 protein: CASRTGRTDTQYF

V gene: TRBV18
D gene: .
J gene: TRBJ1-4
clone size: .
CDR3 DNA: TGTGCCAGCTCACCAGGGGCCAGGGGAAGAGTGGAGGAAAAACTGTTTTTT
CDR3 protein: CASSPGARGRVEEKLFF

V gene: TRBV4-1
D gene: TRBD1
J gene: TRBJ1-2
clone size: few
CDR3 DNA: TGCGCCAGCAGCCAAGAACCCCGGGACAGGGCTTCGGGCTACACCTTC
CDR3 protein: CASSQEPRDRASGYTF

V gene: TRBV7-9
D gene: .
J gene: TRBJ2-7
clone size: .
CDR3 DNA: TGTGCCAGCAGCCCATGGCGGCTTAGACGGGGGTTCTACGAGCAGTACTTC
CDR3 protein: CASSPWRLRRGFYEQYF

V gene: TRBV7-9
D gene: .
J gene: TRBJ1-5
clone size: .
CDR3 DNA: TGTTCCAGCAGCTTAGATTCTTGGACAGACAATCAGCCCCAGCATTTT
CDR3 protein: CSSSLDSWTDNQPQHF

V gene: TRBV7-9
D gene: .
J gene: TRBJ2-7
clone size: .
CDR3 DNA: TGTTCCAGCAGCCGCGAGTACGAGCAGTACTTC
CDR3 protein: CSSSREYEQYF

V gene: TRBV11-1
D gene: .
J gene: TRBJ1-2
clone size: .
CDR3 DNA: TGTGCCAGCAGCTCCGGGTTGACGGGCTATGGCTACACCTTC
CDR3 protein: CASSSGLTGYGYTF